This TCR beta chain originates from a study of graft-versus-host responses after intestinal transplantation. Study-wide results and caveats: Where graft-donor T cell macrochimerism was present, patients had high graft-versus-host to host-versus-graft clonal ratios in allografts.

V was trimmed by 4 bases and J by 1 base, leaving 12 bases between them. The length of the CDR3 is 14 residues. Germline values: CDR1 SGHKS, CDR2 YYEKEE (reference sequence). To note about this clone: Its antigen remains unknown.

The assay was immunoSEQ multiplex PCR, and TCRdb's table has in-frame clones only and misses some. The sample has 9,500 to 11,000 clones, about 92% seen once. The receptor's source is a human patient who received an intestinal transplant, so some T cells may come from the graft donor. The sample here was PBMCs, taken 41 days after intestinal transplantation. This sequence joins TRBV5-5 and TRBJ2-7; D not resolved. CDR3 sequence reads: CASSPLPGSYEQYF. CDR3 nucleotide sequence: TGTGCCAGCAGCCCCCTGCCTGGATCCTACGAGCAGTACTTC. The variable domain in full, completed from reference TRBV5-5 and TRBJ2-7, reads DAGVTQSPTHLIKTRGQQVTLRCSPISGHKSVSWYQQVLGQGPQFIFQYYEKEERGRGNFPDRFSARQFPNYSSELNVNALLLGDSALYLCASSPLPGSYEQYFGPGTRLTVT.